What follows describes a single T cell receptor (beta chain). Samples underwent the assay at deep level. Authors' methods: ImmunoSEQ output lacked quality scores and full-length reads, limiting matched filtering. TCRdb keeps only in-frame clones here, not all; method: immunoSEQ multiplex PCR. V, J and clone size are taken as reported in that table, and D and trimming were inferred from the DNA itself. The sample includes roughly 2 million clones, about 95% of them seen just once. The CDR3 runs 16 residues. The V and J ends lost 4 bases and 3 bases, in that order; junction bases with no gene match: 13. The germline V gene has CDR1 SGDLS and CDR2 YYNGEE. This entry comes from a study of shared clonotypes between healthy human individuals. Study overall: For every donor, three CD4 naive, three CD4 memory, two CD8 naive and one CD8 memory plates were used.

Naive CD8 cells were CD45RO-negative, positively selected for CCR7, excluding terminally differentiated effector memory CD45RA+ cells. Sequenced material: naive CD8+ T cells sorted from blood. The gene calls are TRBV9 and TRBJ2-7; TRBD2 agrees at 7 bases. The receptor was isolated from a man aged 18 to 29 in good health. CDR3 sequence: CASSPTSGGSLYEQYF. In nucleotides, the CDR3 is TGTGCCAGCAGCCCGACATCGGGGGGTAGCCTCTACGAGCAGTACTTC.